The rows below give T cell receptor beta chains drawn from one sample of a study of shared clonotypes between healthy human individuals. TCRdb's table, derived via immunoSEQ multiplex PCR, lists solely in-frame clones and lacks some. The data hold some 510,000 clones, with about four fifths observed a single time. Input material: PBMCs. The receptors here all came from a woman in her forties in good health. Some clones in this sample may be carry-over from other donors' samples. Both conserved end residues are part of each CDR3. The D gene is left open where the match is weak. Only some rows state a clone size, as once, few, many or a class for expanded clones.

CDR3nt,CDR3aa,j_gene,abundance,d_gene,v_gene
TGTGCCAGCACTACGACAGGAGAGACCCAGTACTTC,CASTTTGETQYF,TRBJ2-5,.,.,TRBV2
TGTGCCAGCAGCTTAGCTAGCGGGGCGGACATTCAGTACTTC,CASSLASGADIQYF,TRBJ2-4,many,TRBD2,TRBV7-2
TGTGCCAGCAGTCCCGTCCCAGGGGGGGGGTACGAGCAGTACTTC,CASSPVPGGGYEQYF,TRBJ2-7,.,.,TRBV28
TGTGCCAGTAGAAAGGGACAGCTCTCCTACGAGCAGTACTTC,CASRKGQLSYEQYF,TRBJ2-7,.,TRBD1,TRBV19
TGCGCCAGCAGCCAAGAGGGGGCAGATACGCAGTATTTT,CASSQEGADTQYF,TRBJ2-3,.,.,TRBV4-3
TGTGCCAGCAGCTTAGAGACGACCGGGACTAGCGTCCCGAATGAGCAGTTCTTC,CASSLETTGTSVPNEQFF,TRBJ2-1,.,TRBD2,TRBV11-3
TGTGCCAGTAGTATCCCGGCACCCTTTAATGAGCAGTTCTTC,CASSIPAPFNEQFF,TRBJ2-1,once,.,TRBV19
TGTGCCAGCTCACCACTCCTACTAGCGGGAACCGGGGAGCTGTTTTTT,CASSPLLLAGTGELFF,TRBJ2-2,.,TRBD2,TRBV18
TGTGCCAGCTCCCCTAGCGGGAGCGACGAGCAGTACTTC,CASSPSGSDEQYF,TRBJ2-7,.,TRBD2,TRBV18
TGTGCCAGCAGCTCTGGGTTCTATGGCTACACCTTC,CASSSGFYGYTF,TRBJ1-2,.,.,TRBV5-8
TGTGCCAGCAGCCCCAGTCTGAACACTGAAGCTTTCTTT,CASSPSLNTEAFF,TRBJ1-1,few,.,TRBV14
TGTGCCAGCAGCTACCCGAGGTCTAACTATGGCTACACCTTC,CASSYPRSNYGYTF,TRBJ1-2,.,.,TRBV5-4
TGCGCCAGCGGAAGACAGGGCGGTACTGAAGCTTTCTTT,CASGRQGGTEAFF,TRBJ1-1,.,TRBD1,TRBV4-1
TGTGCCAGCAGCGTATCCAAAATCTCACAAAGTCGGGCCAACGTCCTGACTTTC,CASSVSKISQSRANVLTF,TRBJ2-6,.,.,TRBV7-6
TGTGCCAGCAACCCGGAGGGTTACACTGAAGCTTTCTTT,CASNPEGYTEAFF,TRBJ1-1,.,.,TRBV6-6
TGTGCCATCAGAAGCGGGAGGCCAGATACGCAGTATTTT,CAIRSGRPDTQYF,TRBJ2-3,.,TRBD2,TRBV10-3
TGTGCCAGCAGCCCACAGGGGCAGAACACTGAAGCTTTCTTT,CASSPQGQNTEAFF,TRBJ1-1,.,TRBD1,TRBV7-9
TGTGCCAGCGGCGGAAACAATCAGCCCCAGCATTTT,CASGGNNQPQHF,TRBJ1-5,few,.,TRBV6-5
TGTGCCAGCAGTCCTAGTTCTGGGGCCGGGGAGCTGTTTTTT,CASSPSSGAGELFF,TRBJ2-2,.,.,TRBV25-1
TGTGCCAGCCGATACAGGGTTCAAGAGACCCAGTACTTC,CASRYRVQETQYF,TRBJ2-5,.,.,TRBV27
TGTGCCAGTAGTTTTCAGTGGGCTGACGGATACGAGCAGTACTTC,CASSFQWADGYEQYF,TRBJ2-7,few,.,TRBV19
TGTGCCAGCAGCCCCGGACTAGCTGGGGAGACCCAGTACTTC,CASSPGLAGETQYF,TRBJ2-5,.,TRBD2,TRBV9
TGTGCCAGCAGTGAAGGGGACTACTACGAGCAGTACTTC,CASSEGDYYEQYF,TRBJ2-7,many,TRBD2,TRBV6-1
TGTGCCAGCAGTGACTCGGGGGGGTACAATGAGCAGTTCTTC,CASSDSGGYNEQFF,TRBJ2-1,.,TRBD2,TRBV6-4
TGTGCCAGCAGCTTAGTAGGGGACTATGGCTACACCTTC,CASSLVGDYGYTF,TRBJ1-2,.,.,TRBV7-6
TGTGCCAGCAGTGAAGGGAATCAGCCCCAGCATTTT,CASSEGNQPQHF,TRBJ1-5,many,.,TRBV6-1
TGTGCCAGCAGCCAAGATCGAAGGGAGGGCTACACCTTC,CASSQDRREGYTF,TRBJ1-2,once,.,TRBV14
TGTGCCAGCAGTTCCGAGGACAGGGATCATTCACCCCTCCACTTT,CASSSEDRDHSPLHF,TRBJ1-6,.,TRBD1,TRBV6-6
TGTGCCAGCAGCTTGGACCGCTCGGGAGAGCAGTACTTC,CASSLDRSGEQYF,TRBJ2-7,.,.,TRBV7-8
TGCGCCAGCAGCTCACTCCCGTCTAGCGGTTACACAGATACGCAGTATTTT,CASSSLPSSGYTDTQYF,TRBJ2-3,.,TRBD2,TRBV5-1
TGCGCCAGCAGCCAAGAGATCTCTGGGGCCAACGTCCTGACTTTC,CASSQEISGANVLTF,TRBJ2-6,.,.,TRBV4-3
TGTGCCAGCAGAGCCGTAGCGGGTCCCTACGAGCAGTACTTC,CASRAVAGPYEQYF,TRBJ2-7,.,TRBD2,TRBV2
TGTGCCAGCAGCAATACAGGTTACGAGCAGTACTTC,CASSNTGYEQYF,TRBJ2-7,.,.,TRBV7-3
TGCGCCAGCAGCTCTGACGGTATACAAGAGACCCAGTACTTC,CASSSDGIQETQYF,TRBJ2-5,.,.,TRBV5-1
TGTGCCAGCAGTTGGAGGGGTGGCAATGAGCAGTTCTTC,CASSWRGGNEQFF,TRBJ2-1,.,.,TRBV27
TGCGCCAGCAGCTTGTCGGGGCGCGGCTACACCTTC,CASSLSGRGYTF,TRBJ1-2,few,.,TRBV5-1
TGTGCTAGTGGTTTGGACAGCAATCAGCCCCAGCATTTT,CASGLDSNQPQHF,TRBJ1-5,.,.,TRBV12-5
TGTGCCAGCAGCCTAGCGGGAGTGGGCGCAGATACGCAGTATTTT,CASSLAGVGADTQYF,TRBJ2-3,.,TRBD2,TRBV14
TGTGCCAGCAGCCACCCCAACACCGGGGAGCTGTTTTTT,CASSHPNTGELFF,TRBJ2-2,.,.,TRBV14
TGTGCCAGCAGTTCTCATATGAACACTGAAGCTTTCTTT,CASSSHMNTEAFF,TRBJ1-1,.,.,TRBV28
TGTGCCAGCACCAGGGCGAACACAGATACGCAGTATTTT,CASTRANTDTQYF,TRBJ2-3,.,.,TRBV13